This T cell receptor beta chain was observed in a study of blood T cell repertoires in COVID-19. Original analysis: Cell counts per sample came from amplifying reference gene primers. Data came from immunoSEQ multiplex PCR; TCRdb stores just in-frame clones and leaves some out. Clonal size and the V and J genes are those of that table, whereas D and trimming came from the DNA. The data contain about 350,000 clones, about 88% of them singletons. V lost 4 bases, J lost 0 bases, and 1 base stayed unmatched. The CDR3 has 14 residues. Germline values: CDR1 MDHEN, CDR2 SYDVKM. A note on this clone: Distinct nucleotide sequences in the sample also encode this CDR3.

Cohort placement rested on clinical history that participants reported themselves. The source of this sequence is a woman aged 30 to 39 who had recovered from COVID-19. The sequenced sample was PBMCs or T cells enriched from blood (not recorded which). This chain links TRBV28 with TRBJ1-1; 8 bases line up with TRBD1. DNA for the CDR3: TGTGCCAGCAGTTCGGACAGGGTGAACACTGAAGCTTTCTTT. Translated: CASSSDRVNTEAFF.